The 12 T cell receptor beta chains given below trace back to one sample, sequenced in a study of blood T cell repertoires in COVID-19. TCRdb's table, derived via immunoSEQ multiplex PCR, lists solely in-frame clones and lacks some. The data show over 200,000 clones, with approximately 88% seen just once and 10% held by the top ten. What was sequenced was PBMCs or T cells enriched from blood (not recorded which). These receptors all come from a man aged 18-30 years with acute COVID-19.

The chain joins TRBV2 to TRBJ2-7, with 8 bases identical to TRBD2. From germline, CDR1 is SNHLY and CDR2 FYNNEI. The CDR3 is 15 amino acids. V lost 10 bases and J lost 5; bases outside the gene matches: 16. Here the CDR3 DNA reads TGTGCCAACAGGGTCGATGCCAGCGGGAGCAACGAGCAGTACTTC. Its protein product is CANRVDASGSNEQYF. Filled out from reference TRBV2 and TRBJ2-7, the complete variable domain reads EPEVTQTPSHQVTQMGQEVILRCVPISNHLYFYWYRQILGQKVEFLVSFYNNEISEKSEIFDDQFSVERPDGSNFTLKIRSTKLEDSAMYFCANRVDASGSNEQYFGPGTRLTVT.

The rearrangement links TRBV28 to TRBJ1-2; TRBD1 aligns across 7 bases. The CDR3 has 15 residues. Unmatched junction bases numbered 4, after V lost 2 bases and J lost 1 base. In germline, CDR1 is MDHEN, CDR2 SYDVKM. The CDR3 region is CASSLEGAGNYGYTF. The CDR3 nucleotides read TGTGCCAGCAGTTTAGAGGGGGCGGGTAACTATGGCTACACCTTC.

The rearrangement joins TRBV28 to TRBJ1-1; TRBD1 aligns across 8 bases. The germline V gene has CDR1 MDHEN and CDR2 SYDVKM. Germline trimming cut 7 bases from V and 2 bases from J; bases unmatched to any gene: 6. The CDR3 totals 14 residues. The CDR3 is CASTRTGINTEAFF. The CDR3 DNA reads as TGTGCCAGCACCCGGACAGGGATAAACACTGAAGCTTTCTTT.

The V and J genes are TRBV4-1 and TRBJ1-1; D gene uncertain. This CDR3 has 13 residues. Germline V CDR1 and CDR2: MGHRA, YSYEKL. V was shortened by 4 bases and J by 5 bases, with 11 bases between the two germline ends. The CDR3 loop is CASSRGPLTEAFF. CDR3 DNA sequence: TGCGCCAGCAGCCGAGGGCCGTTGACTGAAGCTTTCTTT.

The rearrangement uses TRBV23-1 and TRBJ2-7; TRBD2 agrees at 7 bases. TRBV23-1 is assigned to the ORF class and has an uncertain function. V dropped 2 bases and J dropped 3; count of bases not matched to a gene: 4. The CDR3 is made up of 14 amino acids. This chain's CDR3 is CASSQPGGDYEQYF. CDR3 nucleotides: TGCGCCAGCAGTCAACCTGGGGGGGACTACGAGCAGTACTTC.

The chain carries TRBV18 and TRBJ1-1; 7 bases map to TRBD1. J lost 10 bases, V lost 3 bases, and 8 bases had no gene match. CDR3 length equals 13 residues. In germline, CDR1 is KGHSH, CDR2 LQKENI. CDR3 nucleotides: TGTGCCAGCTCACCGACCACAGGGGTGGGAGCTTTCTTT. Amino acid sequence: CASSPTTGVGAFF.

The CDR3 reads CASSLAGVATGDRNEQYF. As DNA, the CDR3 is TGTGCCAGCAGTTTAGCAGGAGTTGCGACAGGGGATAGGAACGAGCAGTACTTC. The chain combines TRBV28 with TRBJ2-7; 8 positions match TRBD1. Trimming removed 2 bases from V and 5 bases from J; junction bases left unmatched: 17. From germline, CDR1 is MDHEN and CDR2 SYDVKM. This CDR3 has 18 amino acids.

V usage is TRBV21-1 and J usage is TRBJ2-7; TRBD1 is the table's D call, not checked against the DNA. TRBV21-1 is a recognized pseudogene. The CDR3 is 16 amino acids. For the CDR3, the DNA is TGTGCCAGCAGCAGGGGTTCGACAGGGGTATGCTACGAGCAGTACTTC. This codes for CASSRGSTGVCYEQYF.

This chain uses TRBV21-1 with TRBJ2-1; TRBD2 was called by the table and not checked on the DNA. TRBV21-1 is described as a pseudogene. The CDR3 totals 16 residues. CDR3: CASSKTRERVYNEQFF. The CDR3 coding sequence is TGTGCCAGCAGCAAAACTAGGGAGCGGGTCTACAATGAGCAGTTCTTC.

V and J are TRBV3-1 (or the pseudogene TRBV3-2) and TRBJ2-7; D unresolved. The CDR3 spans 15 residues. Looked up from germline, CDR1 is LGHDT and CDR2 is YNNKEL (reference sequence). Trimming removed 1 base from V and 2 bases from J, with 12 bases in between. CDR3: CASSQGQYYAYEQYF. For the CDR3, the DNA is TGTGCCAGCAGCCAAGGCCAGTATTATGCCTACGAGCAGTACTTC.

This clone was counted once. The CDR3 loop is CAIRATGGSTDTQYF. In nucleotides, the CDR3 is TGTGCCATCAGGGCGACAGGGGGCTCGACAGATACGCAGTATTTT. The genes are TRBV10-3 and TRBJ2-3, with 10 positions matching TRBD1. Trimming took 6 bases from V and 3 from J; bases not matched to a gene: 6. The CDR3 has 15 amino acids. Germline V gives CDR1 ENHRY, CDR2 SYGVKD.

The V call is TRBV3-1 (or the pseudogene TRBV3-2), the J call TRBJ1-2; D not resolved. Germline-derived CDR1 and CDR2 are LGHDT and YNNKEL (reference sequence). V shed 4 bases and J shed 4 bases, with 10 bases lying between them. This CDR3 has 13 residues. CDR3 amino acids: CASSPSTTYGYTF. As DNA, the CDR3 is TGTGCCAGCAGCCCCTCGACAACCTATGGCTACACCTTC.